Listed here are 24 T cell receptor beta chains from one sample, sequenced in a study of identical twins. Using its own MiXCR run on the 5' RACE reads, TCRdb lists one record per CDR3 protein. The table lists under 300,000 distinct CDR3 sequences, over 9.5% of them singletons. The sample was also reused in another study, on yellow fever vaccine responses in identical twins.

The sequenced sample consisted of memory (CD45RO+) T cells sorted from blood. These receptors were taken from a woman aged 18-35 years in good health.

This clonotype was observed many times. DNA for the CDR3: TGTGCCAGCAGCCCTCGGCCCTTCGGAACGCAGTATTTT. This codes for CASSPRPFGTQYF. The chain employs TRBV12-3 or TRBV12-4 and TRBJ2-3; the D is unclear. Trimming cost V 6 bases and J 9 bases, with 16 bases left between them. The CDR3 totals 13 residues.

In this sample, this clonotype turned up many times. The chain is built from TRBV11-2 and TRBJ2-2; 9 positions match TRBD2. CDR1 and CDR2 from the germline V gene are SGHAT and FQNNGV. This CDR3 has 18 residues. V shed 2 bases and J 0 bases; nucleotides not matched to a gene: 7. The CDR3 DNA reads as TGTGCCAGCAGCTTACTAGCGGGGAGCCCCGCGAACACCGGGGAGCTGTTTTTT. Encoded protein: CASSLLAGSPANTGELFF.

The chain is built from TRBV4-3 and TRBJ2-7; no firm D call. The CDR3 totals 16 residues. CDR1 LGHNA and CDR2 YSLEER come from the germline V gene. Trimming took off 0 bases at V and 3 bases at J, with 15 bases between the two ends. CDR3 bases: TGCGCCAGCAGCCAAGAGTATCGCCAGGACGGCTACGAGCAGTACTTC. This sequence encodes CASSQEYRQDGYEQYF.

The rearrangement links TRBV6-5 to TRBJ2-6; D gene uncertain. Trimming removed 1 base from V and 0 bases from J, with 10 bases in between. The germline CDR1 and CDR2 sequences are MNHEY and SVGAGI. CDR3 length: 17 amino acids. The CDR3 region has the DNA TGTGCCAGCAGTTACTGGCAGAGTAGCTCTGGGGCCAACGTCCTGACTTTC. Its translation: CASSYWQSSSGANVLTF.

This clonotype has ten or more counts. The chain is built from TRBV28 and TRBJ1-2, with 9 bases that match TRBD1. The junction had 11 bases not matched to a gene; V was cut back by 6 bases and J by 6 bases. The germline CDR1 and CDR2 sequences are MDHEN and SYDVKM. CDR3 length: 15 residues. DNA for the CDR3: TGTGCCAGCAGACCCACCGGGACAGGGTACCATGGCTACACCTTC. It translates to CASRPTGTGYHGYTF.

This clonotype was detected a few times. The V and J genes are TRBV6-4 and TRBJ2-5; 11 bases align to TRBD2. With 4 bases clipped from V and 1 base from J, the junction kept 2 bases outside the gene matches. The CDR3 runs to 15 residues. Germline V CDR1 and CDR2: MRHNA, SNTAGT. The CDR3 DNA reads as TGTGCCAGCAGTGCACTAGCGGGAGCCCAAGAGACCCAGTACTTC. Residues: CASSALAGAQETQYF.

The CDR3 loop reads CASSLAGQGGREQYF. The CDR3 DNA reads TGCGCCAGCAGCTTGGCGGGACAGGGGGGACGGGAGCAGTACTTC. The gene calls are TRBV5-1 and TRBJ2-7, with TRBD1 matching over 11 bases. After removal of 0 bases from V and 7 bases from J, the junction contained 6 bases not matched to a gene. Germline-derived CDR1 and CDR2 are SGHRS and YFSETQ. The CDR3 contains 15 residues.

There are a few counts of this clonotype. The J gene is TRBJ2-7, the V gene TRBV29-1, with D possibly TRBD1 on 5 matching bases. V shed 4 bases and J shed 8 bases, with 18 bases lying between them. Germline V gene sequence: CDR1 SQVTM, CDR2 ANQGSEA. The CDR3 is 13 amino acids. The CDR3 DNA follows: TGCAGCGTTGCCAGGGCTCAGTACGAGCAGCAGTACTTC. Translated, it gives CSVARAQYEQQYF.

This clonotype appeared many times. The J gene is TRBJ1-4, the V gene TRBV12-3 or TRBV12-4, with 9 bases aligning to TRBD1. J gave up 8 bases and V 6 bases, and 13 bases lay outside the gene matches. This CDR3 comprises 16 residues. The CDR3: CASSPQTGGRGEKLFF. CDR3 coding DNA: TGTGCCAGCAGCCCTCAGACAGGGGGAAGAGGAGAAAAACTGTTTTTT.

The chain uses TRBV5-6 and TRBJ2-5; 9 nucleotides match TRBD1. CDR3 length: 13 residues. Germline CDR1 SGHDT, CDR2 YYEEEE. V dropped 4 bases and J dropped 4; count of bases not matched to a gene: 2. The CDR3 sequence is CASSTDRGETQYF. The DNA of the CDR3 is TGTGCCAGCAGCACGGACAGGGGAGAGACCCAGTACTTC.

The gene calls are TRBV11-2 and TRBJ1-1; 11 bases are shared with TRBD1. V gave up 4 bases and J gave up 5 bases; unmatched junction bases: 6. Germline CDR1 and CDR2: SGHAT and FQNNGV. This CDR3 has 15 amino acids. The CDR3 here is CASSWTGGRGTEAFF. DNA of the CDR3: TGTGCCAGCAGCTGGACAGGGGGCAGGGGAACTGAAGCTTTCTTT.

The V gene is TRBV7-8, the J gene TRBJ2-1; 8 bases map to TRBD2. Germline-derived CDR1 and CDR2 are SGHVS and FQNEAQ. After removal of 5 bases from V and 8 bases from J, the junction contained 14 bases not matched to a gene. The CDR3 runs to 16 residues. The CDR3 DNA reads TGTGCCAGCAGCCCTAATCGGGCGGGGGGAAGAGATGAGCAGTTCTTC. It yields the protein CASSPNRAGGRDEQFF.

The V call is TRBV20-1, the J call TRBJ1-1; TRBD1 might be the D (6 bases). Trimming stripped 3 bases from V and 5 bases from J, with 16 bases between. Germline CDR1 is DFQATT and CDR2 is SNEGSKA (reference sequence). The CDR3 length is 14 residues. The CDR3 DNA reads as TGCAGTGCTAGCTGGGGGCTAACGGGGACTGAAGCTTTCTTT. It translates to CSASWGLTGTEAFF.

In this sample, this clonotype turned up a few times. The chain recombines TRBV20-1 with TRBJ2-5; possibly TRBD2 for D (6 bases). The CDR3 consists of 13 residues. V shed 3 bases and J shed 2 bases, with 10 bases lying between them. The V gene's germline CDR1 is DFQATT and CDR2 SNEGSKA (reference sequence). CDR3 region: CSASLGTQETQYF. The CDR3, as DNA: TGCAGTGCTAGCCTCGGGACTCAAGAGACCCAGTACTTC.

V gene TRBV6-4 combines with J gene TRBJ2-2; no clear D. Trimming cost V 2 bases and J 4 bases, with 11 bases left between them. CDR1 MRHNA and CDR2 SNTAGT come from the germline V gene. The CDR3 is made up of 15 amino acids. The CDR3 nucleotides are TGTGCCAGCAGTGACACGTTTGGAGTCACCGGGGAGCTGTTTTTT. This translates into CASSDTFGVTGELFF.

The rearrangement uses TRBV4-1 and TRBJ2-7; possibly TRBD2 for D (5 bases). Germline CDR1 is MGHRA and CDR2 is YSYEKL. Trimming took off 2 bases at V and 2 bases at J, with 10 bases between the two ends. This CDR3 region has 14 residues. The CDR3 loop reads CASSQFSAAYEQYF. DNA of the CDR3: TGCGCCAGCAGCCAATTTAGCGCCGCCTACGAGCAGTACTTC.

This clonotype was detected a few times. The chain links TRBV20-1 to TRBJ2-7; D call uncertain. The germline CDR1 and CDR2 sequences are DFQATT and SNEGSKA (reference sequence). The CDR3 runs to 12 residues. The V and J ends lost 3 bases and 4 bases respectively, with 10 bases between them. The CDR3 bases are TGCAGTGCTAGGGTTCAGGTTTACGAGCAGTACTTC. It yields the protein CSARVQVYEQYF.

This clonotype has only a few counts. This CDR3 is CSAMHQLGLAGVARGEQFF. DNA of the CDR3: TGCAGTGCTATGCACCAATTAGGACTAGCGGGAGTAGCAAGGGGTGAGCAGTTCTTC. The chain has TRBV20-1 and TRBJ2-1, with 13 positions matching TRBD2. CDR3 length: 19 residues. Unmatched junction bases numbered 21, after V lost 4 bases and J lost 9 bases. The germline CDR1 and CDR2 sequences are DFQATT and SNEGSKA (reference sequence).

This clonotype was seen a few times. The gene calls are TRBV20-1 and TRBJ2-1; TRBD2 agrees at 14 bases. The CDR3 has 15 residues. Germline V lookup: CDR1 DFQATT, CDR2 SNEGSKA (reference sequence). J was trimmed by 6 bases and V by 0 bases; bases with no gene match: 1. CDR3 coding DNA: TGCAGTGCTAGAGATGGGACTAGCGGGAGCAATGAGCAGTTCTTC. Translating gives CSARDGTSGSNEQFF.

There are a few counts of this clonotype. V is TRBV5-1 and J is TRBJ2-7; weak D call: TRBD2 (5 bases). In germline, CDR1 is SGHRS, CDR2 YFSETQ. V was pared by 2 bases and J by 0 bases, with 12 bases between. CDR3 length equals 15 residues. The CDR3 here is CASSFGVRFSYEQYF. The CDR3 coding sequence is TGCGCCAGCAGCTTCGGGGTAAGGTTCTCCTACGAGCAGTACTTC.

The chain is built from TRBV6-2 or TRBV6-3 and TRBJ2-1, with a tentative D call TRBD2 (5 bases). Germline V gene data show CDR1 as MNHEY and CDR2 as SVGEGT. The germline V and J ends were trimmed by 0 bases and 7 bases, with 7 bases remaining between them. This CDR3 contains 13 residues. The chain's CDR3 is CASSYSRLNEQFF. DNA for the CDR3: TGTGCCAGCAGTTACTCGAGACTAAATGAGCAGTTCTTC.

This sequence joins TRBV11-2 and TRBJ2-3; TRBD2 matches at 8 bases. Germline CDR1 SGHAT, CDR2 FQNNGV. The junction had 17 bases not matched to a gene; V was cut back by 2 bases and J by 4 bases. The CDR3 is 19 residues long. CDR3 protein: CASSLRGTSPSGHPDTQYF. The CDR3 DNA sequence: TGTGCCAGCAGCTTAAGGGGGACATCGCCTAGCGGGCATCCAGATACGCAGTATTTT.

The chain joins TRBV3-1 to TRBJ2-7; D call uncertain. This CDR3 is built from 15 residues. CDR1 LGHDT and CDR2 YNNKEL come from the germline V gene (reference sequence). The ends were cut back, 0 bases at V and 0 bases at J, with 9 bases in the middle. The CDR3 region has the DNA TGTGCCAGCAGCCAAGACGGCGGAAGCTCCTACGAGCAGTACTTC. Residues: CASSQDGGSSYEQYF.

The chain employs TRBV20-1 and TRBJ2-3, with TRBD2 identical over 9 bases. This CDR3 has 22 residues. Germline-derived CDR1 and CDR2 are DFQATT and SNEGSKA (reference sequence). The V gene end was trimmed by 2 bases and the J gene end by 3 bases; junction bases not matched to a gene: 27. The CDR3 spells CSARRREVLDPGSGGPTDTQYF. The DNA for the CDR3 is TGCAGTGCTAGAAGACGTGAGGTTTTGGACCCGGGGAGCGGGGGGCCAACAGATACGCAGTATTTT.